The T cell receptor (beta chain) under discussion was sequenced for a study of identical twins. V lost 2 bases, J lost 3 bases, and 7 bases lay in between. The CDR3 is 13 residues long. Overall study findings and caveats: While abundant cord blood beta clonotypes carried fewer insertions, memory repertoires showed no such pattern. Invariant cells of the MAIT and iNKT types might have partly distorted the zero-insertion analyses.

There are many counts of this clonotype. What it binds is unknown. TCRdb re-called the 5' RACE reads with MiXCR, one entry per CDR3 protein. The table has more than 650,000 distinct CDR3 sequences, around 6.1% seen once; the top ten hold 1.5% to 2%. What was sequenced was naive T cells sorted from blood. The chain uses TRBV12-3 or TRBV12-4 and TRBJ1-1, with D possibly being TRBD1 (5 bases). The sequence was obtained from a man younger than 35 in good health. CDR3 loop: CASSLQGYTEAFF. The CDR3 nucleotides read TGTGCCAGCAGTTTACAGGGCTACACTGAAGCTTTCTTT.